A selection of T cell receptor beta chains follows, all from one sample in a study of cytomegalovirus exposure and HLA in healthy donors. Only in-frame clones appear in the TCRdb table, and some are missing; sequencing was by immunoSEQ multiplex PCR. Seen here are about 150,000 clones, around 80% observed once, and the top ten hold roughly 6.3%. Material: PBMCs. The receptors were sampled from a male donor in good health and CMV-seropositive. CDR3s include the opening cysteine and the closing phenylalanine or tryptophan. Clone size is stated in some rows and not others, as once, few, many or a class when expanded.

TRBJ2-2	TRBV6-6	.	CASSRTGGTGELFF
TRBJ2-3	TRBV18	.	CASSGGQNTDTQYF
TRBJ2-7	TRBV25-1	.	CASTGGAGEQYF
TRBJ1-1	TRBV5-1	.	CASTYLPGMNTEAFF
TRBJ2-1	TRBV7-9	once	CASSLSRPYNEQFF
TRBJ2-5	TRBV6-1	.	CASSYTGSRGETQYF
TRBJ1-4	TRBV28	once	CASSLPGQAMGEKLFF
TRBJ2-6	TRBV7-9	.	CASTVMSGANVLTF
TRBJ1-5	TRBV18	once	CASSPQGRRVEQPQHF
TRBJ2-7	TRBV19	.	CASSIQGGLSEQYF
TRBJ2-5	TRBV21-1	.	CASPPGTSRVGGCGQYF
TRBJ2-7	TRBV5-4	.	CASSSSGLSSYEQYF
TRBJ2-7	TRBV27	.	CASSSLAGGYEQYF
TRBJ1-5	TRBV28	.	CASSLSRAGQPQHF
TRBJ2-7	TRBV28	.	CASRIPGQRPYF
TRBJ2-1	TRBV7-3	.	CASSLAGRGDNEQFF
TRBJ2-7	TRBV27	few	CASKWGTGVYEQYF
TRBJ2-7	TRBV10-2	.	CASSESGGRYEQYF
TRBJ2-7	TRBV2	.	CASKGGRLAYEQYF
TRBJ2-3	TRBV4-1	.	CASSQDRSSTDTQYF
TRBJ1-1	TRBV28	.	CASSSPGQGYTEAFF
TRBJ2-7	TRBV23-1	.	CASTAGQAPYEQYF
TRBJ2-6	TRBV28	few	CASTAFPGQGTGANVLTF
TRBJ2-7	TRBV7-6	.	CASSLGVGGLAYEQYF
TRBJ2-1	TRBV10-3	.	CAISIAGVSYNEQFF
TRBJ1-5	TRBV19	.	CASSTNRDSNQPQHF
TRBJ2-2	TRBV28	.	CASSLAASTNTGELFF
TRBJ1-2	TRBV4-2	few	CASSQETRVVGYGYTF
TRBJ2-3	TRBV9	once	CASRYGLASTDTQYF
TRBJ1-3	TRBV7-8	.	CASSPAGKAPSGNTIYF
TRBJ2-5	TRBV11-3	.	CASSAEETQYF
TRBJ2-4	TRBV19	.	CASSPTGGSQNIQYF
TRBJ2-5	TRBV30	.	CAWSRGEGPQETQYF
TRBJ1-1	TRBV4-1	.	CASSQTENTEAFF
TRBJ2-2	TRBV9	.	CASSATGTSLISGELFF
TRBJ2-7	TRBV7-8	.	CASSIGQDYEQYF
TRBJ1-4	TRBV5-1	.	CASSFFPGQGNEKLFF
TRBJ2-3	TRBV7-9	.	CASSVALNPGDTQYF
TRBJ1-2	TRBV19	.	CASTGQDYGYTF
TRBJ2-7	TRBV27	.	CASNPQGSYEQYF
TRBJ1-2	TRBV9	.	CASSVEYGLRGYTF
TRBJ2-7	TRBV6-6	.	CASSTSGQGYYEQYF
TRBJ2-1	TRBV6-1	.	CASSELLAGGEQFF